This T cell receptor beta chain came from a study of shared clonotypes between healthy human individuals. The CDR3 is made up of 14 amino acids. V was trimmed by 9 bases and J by 0 bases, leaving 13 bases between them. The V gene's germline CDR1 is SGHRS and CDR2 YFSETQ. Samples underwent the assay at deep level. Profiled with immunoSEQ multiplex PCR; TCRdb holds only in-frame clones, not every one. This table holds 2 million to 3 million clones, under 95% found once. The sample consisted of naive CD4+ T cells from PBMCs. Stated subset: CD45RA+ positively selected. This sequence was found in a man in his late teens or twenties in good health. Some clones in this sample may be carry-over from other donors' samples. The chain links TRBV5-1 to TRBJ2-1, with TRBD2 as a possible D gene (5 bases). The chain's CDR3 is CATTPGSSYNEQFF. The CDR3 coding sequence is TGCGCCACCACTCCGGGGAGCTCCTACAATGAGCAGTTCTTC.